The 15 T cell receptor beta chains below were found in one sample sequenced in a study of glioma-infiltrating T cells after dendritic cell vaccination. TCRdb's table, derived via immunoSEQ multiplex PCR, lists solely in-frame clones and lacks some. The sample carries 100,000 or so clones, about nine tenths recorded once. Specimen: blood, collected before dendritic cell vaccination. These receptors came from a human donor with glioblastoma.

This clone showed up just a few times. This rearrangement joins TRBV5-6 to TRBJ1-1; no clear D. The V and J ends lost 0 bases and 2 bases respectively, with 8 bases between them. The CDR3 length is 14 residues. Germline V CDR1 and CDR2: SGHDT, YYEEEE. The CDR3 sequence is CASSLASGNTEAFF. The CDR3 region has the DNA TGTGCCAGCAGCTTGGCCTCGGGTAACACTGAAGCTTTCTTT.

CDR3 region: CASLGEGGNEQYF. In DNA, the CDR3 is TGTGCCAGCCTCGGGGAGGGGGGCAACGAGCAGTACTTC. The rearrangement uses TRBV6-1 and TRBJ2-5; possible D gene TRBD2, 7 bases. The J call is uncertain, as TRBJ2-7 better fits the DNA end. The CDR3 is 13 amino acids. Germline V gives CDR1 MNHNS, CDR2 SASEGT.

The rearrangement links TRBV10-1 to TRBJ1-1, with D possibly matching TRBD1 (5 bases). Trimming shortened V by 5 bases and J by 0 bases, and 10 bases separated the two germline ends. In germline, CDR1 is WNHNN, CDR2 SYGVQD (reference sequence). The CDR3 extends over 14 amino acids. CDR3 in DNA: TGCGCCAGCAGTACCACAGGAATGAACACTGAAGCTTTCTTT. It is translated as CASSTTGMNTEAFF.

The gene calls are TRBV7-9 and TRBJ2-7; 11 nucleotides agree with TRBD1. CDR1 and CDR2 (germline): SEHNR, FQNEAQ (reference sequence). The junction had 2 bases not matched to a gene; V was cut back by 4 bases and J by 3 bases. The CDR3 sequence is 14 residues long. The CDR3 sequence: CASSSDRGLYEQYF. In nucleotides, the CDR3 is TGTGCCAGCAGCTCGGACAGGGGGCTCTACGAGCAGTACTTC.

DNA for the CDR3: TGTGCCAGCCGGACTAGCGGGAGAGAGACCCAGTACTTC. This translates into CASRTSGRETQYF. The V gene is TRBV28, the J gene TRBJ2-5; TRBD2 matches at 13 bases. Germline V gene data show CDR1 as MDHEN and CDR2 as SYDVKM. The junction had 1 base not matched to a gene; V was cut back by 8 bases and J by 4 bases. The CDR3 is 13 amino acids.

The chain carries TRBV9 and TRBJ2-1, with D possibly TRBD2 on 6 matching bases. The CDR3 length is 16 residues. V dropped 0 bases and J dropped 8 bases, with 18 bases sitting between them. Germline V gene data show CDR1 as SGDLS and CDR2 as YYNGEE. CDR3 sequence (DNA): TGTGCCAGCAGCGTAGGCTGGGGGGTCCAGATCTATGAGCAGTTCTTC. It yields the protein CASSVGWGVQIYEQFF.

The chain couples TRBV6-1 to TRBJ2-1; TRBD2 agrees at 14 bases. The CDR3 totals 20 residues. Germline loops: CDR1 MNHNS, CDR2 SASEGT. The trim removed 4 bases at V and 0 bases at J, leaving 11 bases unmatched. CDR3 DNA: TGTGCCAGCAGTGGTTCCGGGACTAGCGGGGGCCGAAGCTCCTACAATGAGCAGTTCTTC. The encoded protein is CASSGSGTSGGRSSYNEQFF.

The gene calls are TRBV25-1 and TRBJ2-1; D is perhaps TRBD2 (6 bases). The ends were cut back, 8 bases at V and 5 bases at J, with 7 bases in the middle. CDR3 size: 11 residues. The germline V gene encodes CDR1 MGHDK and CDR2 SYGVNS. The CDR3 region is CASGGNNEQFF. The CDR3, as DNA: TGTGCCAGCGGGGGGAACAATGAGCAGTTCTTC.

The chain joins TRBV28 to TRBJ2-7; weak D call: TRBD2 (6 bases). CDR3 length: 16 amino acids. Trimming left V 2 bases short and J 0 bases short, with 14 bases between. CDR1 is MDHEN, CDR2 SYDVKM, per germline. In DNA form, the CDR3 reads TGTGCCAGCAGTTTAAAGGAGGGGAGGCACTCCTACGAGCAGTACTTC. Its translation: CASSLKEGRHSYEQYF.

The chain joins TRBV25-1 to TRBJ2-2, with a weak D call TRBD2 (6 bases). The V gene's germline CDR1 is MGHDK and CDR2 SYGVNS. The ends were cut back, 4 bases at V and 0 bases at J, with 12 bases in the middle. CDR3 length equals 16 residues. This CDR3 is CASSATSGANTGELFF. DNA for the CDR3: TGTGCCAGCAGTGCGACTTCGGGGGCGAACACCGGGGAGCTGTTTTTT.

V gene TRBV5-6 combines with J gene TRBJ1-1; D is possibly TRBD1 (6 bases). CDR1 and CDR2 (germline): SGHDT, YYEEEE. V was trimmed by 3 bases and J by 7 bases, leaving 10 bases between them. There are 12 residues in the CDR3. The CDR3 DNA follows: TGTGCCAGCAGCTATGACAGGTATGAAGCTTTCTTT. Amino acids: CASSYDRYEAFF.

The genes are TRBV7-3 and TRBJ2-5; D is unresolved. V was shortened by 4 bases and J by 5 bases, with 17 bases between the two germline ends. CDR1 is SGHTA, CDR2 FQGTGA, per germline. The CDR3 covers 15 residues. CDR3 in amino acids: CASSSSGLSSETQYF. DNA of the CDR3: TGTGCCAGCAGCTCCTCCGGGTTGAGCAGTGAGACCCAGTACTTC.

The CDR3: CASSGSLGNEQFF. The CDR3 nucleotides are TGTGCCAGCAGCGGGTCCTTGGGTAATGAGCAGTTCTTC. This rearrangement joins TRBV6-5 to TRBJ2-1; D gene unclear. V lost 6 bases to trimming and J lost 7 bases, with 13 bases between them. This CDR3 contains 13 residues. Germline values: CDR1 MNHEY, CDR2 SVGAGI.

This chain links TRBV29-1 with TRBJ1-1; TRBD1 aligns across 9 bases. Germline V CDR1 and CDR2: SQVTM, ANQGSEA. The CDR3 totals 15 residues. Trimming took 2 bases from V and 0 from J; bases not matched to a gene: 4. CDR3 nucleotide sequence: TGCAGCGTTGAATCGACAGGGGGGATGAACACTGAAGCTTTCTTT. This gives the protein CSVESTGGMNTEAFF.

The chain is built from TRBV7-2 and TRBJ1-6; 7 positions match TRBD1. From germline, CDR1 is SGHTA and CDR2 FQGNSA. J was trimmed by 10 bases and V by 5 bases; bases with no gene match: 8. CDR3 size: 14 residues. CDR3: CASSARTGESPLHF. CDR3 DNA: TGTGCCAGCAGCGCCAGGACAGGCGAATCACCCCTCCACTTT.